This paragraph covers one T cell receptor beta chain sequence. A roughly 9.7 ml volume of fresh peripheral blood provided the PBMCs. Amplification of the TCR beta CDR3 regions used RNA transcripts (as template). The first-round RT-PCR employed HTBI primers together with the Qiagen OneStep RT-PCR kit. A multiplex PCR was then performed as the second round. MiXCR, applied by TCRdb to the multiplex PCR reads, yields one record per CDR3 protein. This sample has hundreds of thousands of distinct CDR3 sequences, with 20% to 25% found just once. Per germline, CDR1 MNHNS and CDR2 SASEGT. Trimming cost V 6 bases and J 3 bases, with 15 bases left between them. This CDR3 region has 15 residues. The record originates from a study of Graves' ophthalmopathy and Graves' hyperthyroidism.

The J gene is TRBJ1-3, the V gene TRBV6-1; D gene unclear. The receptor was isolated from a woman under 30 with stable Graves' hyperthyroidism. The specimen sequenced was peripheral blood. This chain's CDR3 is CASRGGFLSGNTIYF. Written as DNA, the CDR3 is TGTGCCAGCAGGGGCGGGTTCCTTAGTGGAAACACCATATATTTT.